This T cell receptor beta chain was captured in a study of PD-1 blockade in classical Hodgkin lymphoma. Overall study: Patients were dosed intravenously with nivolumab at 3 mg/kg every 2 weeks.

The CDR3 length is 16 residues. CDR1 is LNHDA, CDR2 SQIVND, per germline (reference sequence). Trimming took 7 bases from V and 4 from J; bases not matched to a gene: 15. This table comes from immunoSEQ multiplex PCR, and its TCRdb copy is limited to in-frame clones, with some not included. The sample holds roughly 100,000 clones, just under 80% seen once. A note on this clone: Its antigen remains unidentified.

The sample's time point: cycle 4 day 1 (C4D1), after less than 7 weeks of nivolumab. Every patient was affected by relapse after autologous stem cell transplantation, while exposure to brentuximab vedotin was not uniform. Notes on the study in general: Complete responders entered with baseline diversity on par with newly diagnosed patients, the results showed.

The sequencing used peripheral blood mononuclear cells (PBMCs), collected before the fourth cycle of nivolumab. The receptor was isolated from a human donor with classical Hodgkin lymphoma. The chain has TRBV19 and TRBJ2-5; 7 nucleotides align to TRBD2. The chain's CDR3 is CASTRTSAAIGETQYF. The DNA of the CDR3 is TGTGCCAGTACCAGAACTAGCGCGGCAATTGGAGAGACCCAGTACTTC.